This T cell receptor (beta chain) was sequenced during a study of human T cells and chemical hapten exposure. Time point denoted: patch test 1, 2 weeks after DPC sensitization. Treatment given: therapeutic diphenylcyclopropenone sensitization with weekly scalp DPC. The V end lost 0 bases, the J end lost 7 bases, and 10 bases lay between the germline ends. This CDR3 has 14 amino acids. As handled by the study authors: Sample-level TCR yields exhibited a median of 95,638, with a range of 23,224 to 690,600. TCRdb reprocessed the RACE reads with MiXCR, giving one entry per CDR3 protein. These V and J calls rely on TCRdb rather than the paper's analysis. The data contain 180,000 or so distinct CDR3 sequences, roughly 15% of them singletons. The table lists this clonotype with many counts.

The V gene is TRBV12-3 or TRBV12-4, the J gene TRBJ2-1; D gene uncertain. This material consisted of whole blood, taken in connection with sensitization to the hapten diphenylcyclopropenone (DPC). This receptor was taken from a woman in her twenties or thirties with alopecia areata. Some clones in this sample may be carry-over from other donors' samples. CDR3 nucleotides: TGTGCCAGCAGTTTAGCGGGGATACCTAATGAGCAGTTCTTC. Its protein is CASSLAGIPNEQFF.